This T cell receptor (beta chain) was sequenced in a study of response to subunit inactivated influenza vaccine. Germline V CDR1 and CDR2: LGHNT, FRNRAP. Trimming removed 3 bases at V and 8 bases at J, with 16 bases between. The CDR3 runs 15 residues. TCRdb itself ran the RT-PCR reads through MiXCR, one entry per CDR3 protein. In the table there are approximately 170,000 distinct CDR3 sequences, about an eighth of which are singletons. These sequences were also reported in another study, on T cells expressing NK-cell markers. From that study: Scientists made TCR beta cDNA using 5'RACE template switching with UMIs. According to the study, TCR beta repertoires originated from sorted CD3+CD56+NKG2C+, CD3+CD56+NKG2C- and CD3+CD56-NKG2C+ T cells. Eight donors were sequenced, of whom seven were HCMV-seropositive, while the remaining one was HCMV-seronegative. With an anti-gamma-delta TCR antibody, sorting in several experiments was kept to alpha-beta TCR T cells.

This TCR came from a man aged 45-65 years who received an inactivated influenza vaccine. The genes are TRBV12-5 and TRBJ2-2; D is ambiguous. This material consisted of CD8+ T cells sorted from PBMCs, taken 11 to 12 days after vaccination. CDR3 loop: CASGFATSAIGELFF. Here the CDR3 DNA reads TGTGCTAGTGGTTTCGCAACCTCAGCGATTGGGGAGCTGTTTTTT.